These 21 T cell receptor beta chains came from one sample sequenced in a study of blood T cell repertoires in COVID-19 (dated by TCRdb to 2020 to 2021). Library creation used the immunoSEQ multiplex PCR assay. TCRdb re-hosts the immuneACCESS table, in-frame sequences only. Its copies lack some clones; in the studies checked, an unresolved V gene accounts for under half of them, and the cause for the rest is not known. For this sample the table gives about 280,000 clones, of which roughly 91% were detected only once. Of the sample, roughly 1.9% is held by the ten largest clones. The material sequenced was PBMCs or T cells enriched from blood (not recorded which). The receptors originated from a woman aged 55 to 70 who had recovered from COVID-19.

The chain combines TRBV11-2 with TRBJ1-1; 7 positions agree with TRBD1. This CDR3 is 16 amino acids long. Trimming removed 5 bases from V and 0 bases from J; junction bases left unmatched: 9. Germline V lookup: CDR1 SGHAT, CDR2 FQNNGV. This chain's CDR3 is CASSNRGVGMNTEAFF. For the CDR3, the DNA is TGTGCCAGCAGCAACAGGGGCGTTGGGATGAACACTGAAGCTTTCTTT.

The CDR3 here is CASSLRGVNQPQHF. For the CDR3, the DNA is TGTGCCAGCAGTCTCCGGGGGGTCAATCAGCCCCAGCATTTT. The chain has TRBV27 and TRBJ1-5; the D gene is possibly TRBD1 (5 bases). The CDR3 sequence is 14 residues long. Germline CDR1 and CDR2: MNHEY and SMNVEV (reference sequence). Trimming removed 5 bases at V and 3 bases at J, with 11 bases between.

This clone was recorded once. CDR3 region: CSVPGLARMGDTQYF. The CDR3 DNA reads as TGCAGCGTCCCGGGACTAGCGAGGATGGGAGATACGCAGTATTTT. The chain combines TRBV29-1 with TRBJ2-3; the match to TRBD2 covers 10 bases. Germline CDR1 reads SQVTM; CDR2 reads ANQGSEA. The CDR3 runs 15 residues. The V segment lost 6 bases and the J segment 5 bases; nucleotides outside the gene matches: 11.

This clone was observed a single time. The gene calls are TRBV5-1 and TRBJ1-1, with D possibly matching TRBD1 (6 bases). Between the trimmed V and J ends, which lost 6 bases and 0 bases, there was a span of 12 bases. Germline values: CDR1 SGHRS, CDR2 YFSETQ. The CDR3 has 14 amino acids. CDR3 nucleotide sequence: TGCGCCAGCACCTGGACAGCCATGAACACTGAAGCTTTCTTT. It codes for CASTWTAMNTEAFF.

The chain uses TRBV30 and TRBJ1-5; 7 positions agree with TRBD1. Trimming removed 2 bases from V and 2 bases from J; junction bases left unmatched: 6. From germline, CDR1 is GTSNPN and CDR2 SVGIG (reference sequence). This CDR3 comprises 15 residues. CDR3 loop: CAWSTKTGGNQPQHF. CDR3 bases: TGTGCCTGGAGTACTAAAACAGGGGGCAATCAGCCCCAGCATTTT.

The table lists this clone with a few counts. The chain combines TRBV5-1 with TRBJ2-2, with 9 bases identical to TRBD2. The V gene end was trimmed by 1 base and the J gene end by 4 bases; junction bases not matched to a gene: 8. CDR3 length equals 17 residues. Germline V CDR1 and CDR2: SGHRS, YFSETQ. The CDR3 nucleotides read TGCGCCAGCAGCTTGACCCAGCGGGAGGACGGCACCGGGGAGCTGTTTTTT. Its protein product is CASSLTQREDGTGELFF.

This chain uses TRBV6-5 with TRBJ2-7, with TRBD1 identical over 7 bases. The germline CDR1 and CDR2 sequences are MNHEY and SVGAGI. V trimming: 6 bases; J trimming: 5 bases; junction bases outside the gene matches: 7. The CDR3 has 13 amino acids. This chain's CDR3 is CASRPRGGNEQYF. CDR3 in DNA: TGTGCCAGCAGACCGCGAGGGGGCAACGAGCAGTACTTC.

The CDR3 loop is CASTAASSYNEQFF. Written as DNA, the CDR3 is TGCGCCAGCACGGCGGCCTCCTCCTACAATGAGCAGTTCTTC. The genes are TRBV10-2 and TRBJ2-1; no definite D call. CDR1 is WSHSY and CDR2 is SAAADI in the germline V gene. Trimming took off 7 bases at V and 0 bases at J, with 10 bases between the two ends. The CDR3 covers 14 residues.

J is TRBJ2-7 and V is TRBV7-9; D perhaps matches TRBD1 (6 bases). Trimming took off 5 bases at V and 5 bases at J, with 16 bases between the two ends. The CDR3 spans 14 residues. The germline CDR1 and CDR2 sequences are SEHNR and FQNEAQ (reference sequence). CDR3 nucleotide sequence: TGTGCCAGCAGCCCCCAGGGGCTATCGGACGAGCAGTACTTC. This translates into CASSPQGLSDEQYF. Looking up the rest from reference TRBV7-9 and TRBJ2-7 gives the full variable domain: DTGVSQNPRHKITKRGQNVTFRCDPISEHNRLYWYRQTLGQGPEFLTYFQNEAQLEKSRLLSDRFSAERPKGSFSTLEIQRTEQGDSAMYLCASSPQGLSDEQYFGPGTRLTVT.

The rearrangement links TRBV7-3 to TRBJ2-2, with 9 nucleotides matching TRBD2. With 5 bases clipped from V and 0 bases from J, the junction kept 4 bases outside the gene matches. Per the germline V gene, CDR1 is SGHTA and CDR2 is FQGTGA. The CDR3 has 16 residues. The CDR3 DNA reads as TGTGCCAGCAGCCCGGGACTAGCAGCGAACACCGGGGAGCTGTTTTTT. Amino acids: CASSPGLAANTGELFF.

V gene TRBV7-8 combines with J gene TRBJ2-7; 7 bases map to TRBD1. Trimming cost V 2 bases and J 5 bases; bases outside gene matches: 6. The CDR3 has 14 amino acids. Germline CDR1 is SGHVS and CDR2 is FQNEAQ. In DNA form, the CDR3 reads TGTGCCAGCAGCTTACAGGGGGTAGATCACGAGCAGTACTTC. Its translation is CASSLQGVDHEQYF.

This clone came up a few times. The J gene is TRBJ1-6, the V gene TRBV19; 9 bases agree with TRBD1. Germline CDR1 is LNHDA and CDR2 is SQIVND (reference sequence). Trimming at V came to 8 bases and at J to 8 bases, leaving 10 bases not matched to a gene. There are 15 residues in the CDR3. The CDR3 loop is CASGLPGQGDSPLHF. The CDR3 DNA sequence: TGTGCCAGTGGTCTACCGGGACAGGGAGATTCACCCCTCCACTTT.

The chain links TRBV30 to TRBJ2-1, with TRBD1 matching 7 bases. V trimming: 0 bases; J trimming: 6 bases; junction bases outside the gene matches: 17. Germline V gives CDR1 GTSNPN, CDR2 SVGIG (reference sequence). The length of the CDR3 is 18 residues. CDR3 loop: CAWSVSPGRGGDGNEQFF. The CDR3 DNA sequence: TGTGCCTGGAGTGTTTCCCCGGGGCGAGGGGGCGACGGCAATGAGCAGTTCTTC.

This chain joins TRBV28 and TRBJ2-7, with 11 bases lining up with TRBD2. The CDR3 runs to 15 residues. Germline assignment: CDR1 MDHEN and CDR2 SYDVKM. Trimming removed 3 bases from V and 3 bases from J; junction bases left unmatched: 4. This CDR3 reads CASSLGTSGSYEQYF. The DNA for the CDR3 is TGTGCCAGCAGTTTGGGAACTAGCGGGAGCTACGAGCAGTACTTC.

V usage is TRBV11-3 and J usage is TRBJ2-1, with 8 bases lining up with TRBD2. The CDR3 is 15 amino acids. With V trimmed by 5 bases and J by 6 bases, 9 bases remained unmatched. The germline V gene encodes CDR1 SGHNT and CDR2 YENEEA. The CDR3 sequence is CASSARGAGVNEQFF. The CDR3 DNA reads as TGTGCCAGCAGCGCAAGGGGAGCGGGAGTCAATGAGCAGTTCTTC.

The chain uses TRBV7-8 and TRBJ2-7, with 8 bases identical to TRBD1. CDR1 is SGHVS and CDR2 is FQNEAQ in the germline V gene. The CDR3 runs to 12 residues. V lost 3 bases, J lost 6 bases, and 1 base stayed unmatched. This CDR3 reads CASSFDRGEQYF. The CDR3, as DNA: TGTGCCAGCAGCTTCGACAGGGGCGAGCAGTACTTC.

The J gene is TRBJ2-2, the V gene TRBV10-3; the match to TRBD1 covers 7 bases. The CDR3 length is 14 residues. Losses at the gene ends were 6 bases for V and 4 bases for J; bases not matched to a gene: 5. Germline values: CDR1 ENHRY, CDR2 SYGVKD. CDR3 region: CAISPTGFTGELFF. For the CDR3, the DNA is TGTGCCATCAGCCCGACAGGGTTCACCGGGGAGCTGTTTTTT.

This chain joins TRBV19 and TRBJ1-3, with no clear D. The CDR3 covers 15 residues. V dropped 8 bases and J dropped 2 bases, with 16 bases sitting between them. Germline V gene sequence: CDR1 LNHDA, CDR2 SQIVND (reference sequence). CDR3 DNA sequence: TGTGCCAGTGACGGGGTGGCCGGGGCTGGAAACACCATATATTTT. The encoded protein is CASDGVAGAGNTIYF.

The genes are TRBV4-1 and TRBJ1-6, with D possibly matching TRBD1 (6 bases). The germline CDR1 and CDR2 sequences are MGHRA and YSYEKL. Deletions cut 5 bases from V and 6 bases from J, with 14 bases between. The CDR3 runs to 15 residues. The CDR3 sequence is CASSSWTESNSPLHF. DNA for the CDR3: TGCGCCAGCAGCAGTTGGACAGAGAGTAATTCACCCCTCCACTTT.

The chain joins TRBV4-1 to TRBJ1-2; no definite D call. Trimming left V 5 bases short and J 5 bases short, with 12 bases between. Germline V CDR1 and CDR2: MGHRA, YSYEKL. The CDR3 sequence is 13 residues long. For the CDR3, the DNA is TGCGCCAGCAGCTCCCTGGCCCAATATGGCTACACCTTC. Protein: CASSSLAQYGYTF.

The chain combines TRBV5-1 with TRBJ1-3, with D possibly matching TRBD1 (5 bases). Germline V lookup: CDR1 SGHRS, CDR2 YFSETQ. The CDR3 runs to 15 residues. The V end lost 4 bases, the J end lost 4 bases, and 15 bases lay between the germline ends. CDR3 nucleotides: TGCGCCAGCAGCCCATCAGGGCAAACCGGAAACACCATATATTTT. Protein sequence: CASSPSGQTGNTIYF.